This paragraph covers one T cell receptor (beta chain) sequence. This clone's antigen is unknown. The data originate from a study of CXCR3-negative and CXCR3-positive naive CD8 T cells (dated by TCRdb to between 2017 and 2020). Broadly, across the study: In total, about 135 million TRB reads were obtained, or roughly 1.5 +/- 0.3 million reads per library. Diversity and physicochemical repertoire analyses covered around 10 donors pooled from two independent experiments. TRBV-TRBJ cluster analysis included naive subsets from roughly 5 donors and memory cells from 3 donors. Here is what the overall study found, with its caveats: Compared with CXCR3-negative naive cells, CXCR3-positive naive cells had TRB CDR3s with higher hydrophobicity (lower Kidera factor 4), lower energy, and higher strength and volume indices. Because CXCR3 expression was partially decreased after cryopreservation, freshly isolated PBMCs were used for most assays. Similar TRBV-TRBJ usage was shown by naive CXCR3-negative and CXCR3-positive cells from the same donor, whereas distinct patterns were shown by memory cells. Because surface CD5, which is linked to self-reactivity in mice, was comparable between the naive subsets, TCR interaction strength was also inferred from the physicochemical properties of TRB CDR3s. Repertoire diversity was comparably high in both naive subsets but much lower in memory CD8+ T cells.

Sequencing took place on a NextSeq 550. The Human TCR Profiling Kit (MiLaboratory) was used to make UMI-labeled 5' RACE TRB cDNA libraries. The full amount of extracted RNA was used for cDNA synthesis, and the full amount of resulting cDNA was used for PCR amplification. Libraries were prepared in parallel with an identical number of PCR cycles. Turning to the authors' computational methods: With a minimum of two reads required per UMI, MIGEC and MiXCR pulled out about 50,000 +/- 10,000 unique UMI-labeled TRB cDNA molecules from each library. On average, each library contained approximately 40,000 +/- 10,000 functional in-frame TRB CDR3 nucleotide clonotypes without stop codons. After each sample was downsampled to 5000 UMI-labeled TRB molecules, VDJtools was used to calculate diversity metrics such as normalized Shannon-Wiener and Chao1. VDJtools computed clonotype-size-weighted physicochemical properties of the central five CDR3 residues: interaction energy, strength, volume and Kidera factor 4. TCRdb reprocessed the reads, so every CDR3 protein sequence counts as one entry and DNA is not shown. V and J calls and clone size were set by TCRdb, not the authors. The sample has about 130,000 distinct CDR3 sequences on record. The ten largest make up 0.25% to 0.35% of the sample.

Each CD8+ T cell subset was flow-sorted in triplicate, and 300,000 to 350,000 cells per subset were placed directly into RLT lysis buffer. Naive CD8+ T cells were defined stringently as CD45RO-CCR7+CD27+CD95- to exclude memory contaminants. Using standard density gradient centrifugation, peripheral blood mononuclear cells were isolated from buffy coats. A FACSAria III was used to flow-sort naive CD8+ T cells into CXCR3-negative and CXCR3-positive populations. An RNeasy Mini Kit was used to extract total RNA from the sorted cells. The clonotype originates from a human donor in good health. Some clones in this sample may be carry-over from other donors' samples. Sequenced material: naive CXCR3- CD8+ T cells from blood. The cell subset or site tag for this specimen amounts to: CD45RO-CCR7+CD27+CD95- naive CD8+ T cells lacking CXCR3 (TNR3-).

The CDR3 sequence is CASSLSLAGPLAEQFF. The chain is made from TRBV28 and TRBJ2-1; absent DNA, TCRdb's TRBD2 call cannot be checked. As encoded in the germline V gene, CDR1 is MDHEN while CDR2 is SYDVKM. The CDR3 numbers 16 residues from cysteine through phenylalanine. The protein alone is recorded here.